This TCR beta chain originates from a study of T cell responses to AZD1222 COVID-19 vaccine. Here immunoSEQ multiplex PCR was the method, and the copy in TCRdb shows in-frame clones only, minus some. The profile shows roughly 93,000 clones, roughly 91% of them singletons. V was pared by 2 bases and J by 0 bases, with 9 bases between. Looked up from germline, CDR1 is SGHDT and CDR2 is YYEEEE. The CDR3 runs 14 residues. Regarding the study as a whole: AZD1222 recipients seropositive at baseline numbered only six. Spike-specific TCR depth and breadth grew after two AZD1222 doses.

This clone has a handful of counts. Its antigen is currently unknown. Sequencing used peripheral blood, obtained on day 0 of MenACWY control vaccination. The receptor's source is an adult in good health. The J gene is TRBJ2-7, the V gene TRBV5-6; maybe TRBD2 (6 bases). This CDR3 is CASSFGGFSYEQYF. The CDR3 DNA reads TGTGCCAGCAGCTTTGGGGGGTTCTCCTACGAGCAGTACTTC.